This TCR beta chain was identified in a study of blood T cell repertoires in COVID-19. In the study overall: COVID-19 samples from acute and convalescent phases originated in the United States, Italy and Spain. From T cells, B-cell-depleted T cells, or PBMCs came the material, which was cDNA or gDNA.

Followed longitudinally, the Seattle patients had been enrolled during active infection. Original data processing: Reference gene primers were amplified, and this amplification served to estimate nucleated cell counts. Produced via immunoSEQ multiplex PCR; TCRdb's table is partial and in-frame only. That table gives V, J and clone size, and the DNA gave D and trimming. The sample lists 250,000 to 300,000 clones, approximately 86% seen once, with around 14% in the top ten. The CDR3 is made up of 11 amino acids. The chain has TRBV21-1 and TRBJ2-1; the table calls TRBD2, which could not be checked here. TRBV21-1 is annotated as a pseudogene. Material for sequencing was peripheral blood. This TCR was sampled from a woman in her 70s with COVID-19, enrolled during active disease. The CDR3 DNA follows: TGTGCCAGCAGGACTCACAATGAGCAGTTCTTC. Its protein product is CASRTHNEQFF.